These 15 T cell receptor beta chains were sequenced from one sample in a study of human T cells and chemical hapten exposure. This sample's time point: patch test 2, 6 weeks after DPC sensitization. Indicated treatment: therapeutic diphenylcyclopropenone sensitization with weekly scalp DPC. TCRdb passed the RACE reads through MiXCR, listing each CDR3 protein once. The data hold about 69,000 distinct CDR3 sequences, with 10% observed a single time. The source was whole blood, collected in connection with sensitization to the hapten diphenylcyclopropenone (DPC). These receptor sequences come from a woman in her forties or fifties with alopecia areata. Some clones in this sample may be carry-over from other donors' samples.

A few counts support this clonotype. The chain links TRBV30 to TRBJ2-7; D perhaps matches TRBD1 (5 bases). Per germline, CDR1 GTSNPN and CDR2 SVGIG (reference sequence). The CDR3 is 12 residues long. The V end was cut by 7 bases, the J end by 6 bases, with 16 bases between. CDR3 residues: CASFKDSFEQYF. CDR3 sequence (DNA): TGTGCCTCCTTCAAAGACAGTTTCGAGCAGTACTTC.

This clonotype was recorded many times. The chain employs TRBV12-3 or TRBV12-4 and TRBJ2-3; D unresolved. CDR3 length: 13 amino acids. Trimming pared 5 bases from V and 4 bases from J, leaving 10 bases between. DNA of the CDR3: TGTGCCAGCAGTCCCGCCACAGCAGATACGCAGTATTTT. This sequence encodes CASSPATADTQYF.

This clonotype was seen a handful of times. J is TRBJ2-7 and V is TRBV12-2; the table names TRBD2, a call not compared with the DNA. TRBV12-2 is designated a pseudogene. CDR3 length: 16 residues. The CDR3 spells CASRLPPGPTSYEQYF. The CDR3 coding sequence is TGTGCAAGTCGCTTACCGCCAGGCCCTACCTCCTACGAGCAGTACTTC.

In this sample, this clonotype turned up a few times. The chain uses TRBV10-3 and TRBJ1-5; 7 bases match TRBD1. The CDR3 spans 14 residues. The germline V gene encodes CDR1 ENHRY and CDR2 SYGVKD. J lost 3 bases, V lost 4 bases, and 3 bases had no gene match. The CDR3 coding sequence is TGTGCCATCAGTGTAGGGACAGTCAATCAGCCCCAGCATTTT. It yields the protein CAISVGTVNQPQHF.

This chain connects TRBV20-1 to TRBJ2-1; TRBD2 matches 10 bases. The CDR3 has 13 residues. The junction had 5 bases not matched to a gene; V was cut back by 3 bases and J by 9 bases. Germline assignment: CDR1 DFQATT and CDR2 SNEGSKA (reference sequence). CDR3 bases: TGCAGTGCTAGCTCTAGCGGGAGAGGTGAGCAGTTCTTC. This translates into CSASSSGRGEQFF.

With regard to this clonotype: The junction does not match germline at one end; this may be a read error. This chain joins TRBV12-3 or TRBV12-4 and TRBJ2-7, with 7 bases that match TRBD2. This CDR3 comprises 16 residues. This CDR3 is CASSPPPSGSSFEQYF. The CDR3 coding sequence is TGTGCCAGCAGTCCCCCTCCTAGCGGAAGCTCCTTCGAGCAGTACTTC.

This clonotype was seen ten or more times. This chain uses TRBV29-1 with TRBJ2-2; D is uncertain. The V end was cut by 1 base, the J end by 7 bases, with 7 bases between. CDR3 size: 12 residues. The germline V gene has CDR1 SQVTM and CDR2 ANQGSEA. CDR3 sequence: CSVEGSGGELFF. In nucleotides, the CDR3 is TGCAGCGTTGAAGGAAGTGGCGGGGAGCTGTTTTTT.

This clonotype appeared a few times. The chain recombines TRBV14 with TRBJ2-7, with D perhaps being TRBD1 or TRBD2 (5 bases each). The V end lost 3 bases, the J end lost 4 bases, and 16 bases lay between the germline ends. The CDR3 loop spans 15 amino acids. From germline, CDR1 is SGHDN and CDR2 FVKESK. CDR3 amino acids: CASSQGTAGRYEQYF. Written as DNA, the CDR3 is TGTGCCAGCAGCCAGGGGACGGCGGGCCGGTACGAGCAGTACTTC.

There are a few counts of this clonotype. The rearrangement uses TRBV5-1 and TRBJ2-2; 10 positions match TRBD2. This CDR3 has 16 residues. The germline gives CDR1 SGHRS, CDR2 YFSETQ. V was pared by 3 bases and J by 1 base, with 3 bases of the junction left unmatched. This CDR3 reads CASSSAGGMNTGELFF. CDR3 DNA: TGCGCCAGCAGCTCAGCGGGAGGGATGAACACCGGGGAGCTGTTTTTT.

V is TRBV5-6 and J is TRBJ2-2; D is perhaps TRBD1 (6 bases). From germline, CDR1 is SGHDT and CDR2 YYEEEE. Trimming cost V 1 base and J 2 bases, with 9 bases left between them. CDR3 length equals 15 residues. CDR3 region: CASSLTGSNTGELFF. DNA of the CDR3: TGTGCCAGCAGCTTGACAGGGTCCAACACCGGGGAGCTGTTTTTT.

This clonotype was picked up many times. This chain joins TRBV12-3 or TRBV12-4 and TRBJ2-6; perhaps D is TRBD1 or TRBD2 (5 bases each). The CDR3 contains 20 residues. The V gene lost 5 bases and the J gene lost 1 base, with 24 bases spanning the gap. CDR3 bases: TGTGCCAGCAGTCCACGACCCGGGGCTGGTACAGAATCTGGGGCCAACGTCCTGACTTTC. This codes for CASSPRPGAGTESGANVLTF.

This clonotype occurred many times. This rearrangement joins TRBV5-1 to TRBJ2-2; perhaps TRBD2 as D (6 bases). Germline assignment: CDR1 SGHRS and CDR2 YFSETQ. V lost 3 bases and J 2 bases, leaving 11 bases between the germline ends. The CDR3 covers 15 residues. The CDR3 region is CASSSGGENTGELFF. The CDR3 bases are TGCGCCAGCAGCTCCGGGGGAGAAAACACCGGGGAGCTGTTTTTT. The full variable domain, completed using reference TRBV5-1 and TRBJ2-2, is KAGVTQTPRYLIKTRGQQVTLSCSPISGHRSVSWYQQTPGQGLQFLFEYFSETQRNKGNFPGRFSGRQFSNSRSEMNVSTLELGDSALYLCASSSGGENTGELFFGEGSRLTVL.

The V call is TRBV6-4, the J call TRBJ1-1; 9 nucleotides match TRBD1. V dropped 4 bases and J dropped 8; count of bases not matched to a gene: 5. Per germline, CDR1 MRHNA and CDR2 SNTAGT. The CDR3 length is 13 residues. The CDR3, as DNA: TGTGCCAGCAGTGCGGGACAGGGATTGGAAGCTTTCTTT. This translates into CASSAGQGLEAFF.

This clonotype was observed a handful of times. The CDR3 bases are TGTGCCAGCAGCCCGGGCTGGGACAATGAGCAGTTCTTC. Encoded protein: CASSPGWDNEQFF. The chain couples TRBV12-3 or TRBV12-4 to TRBJ2-1; D gene unclear. V lost 6 bases, J lost 5 bases, and 11 bases lay in between. This CDR3 spans 13 amino acids.

The rearrangement links TRBV12-3 or TRBV12-4 to TRBJ2-3; 8 bases fit TRBD1. V lost 5 bases, J lost 1 base, and 5 bases stayed unmatched. The CDR3 has 15 residues. CDR3 bases: TGTGCCAGCAGTCCTCAGGGGGCCGGCACAGATACGCAGTATTTT. The encoded protein is CASSPQGAGTDTQYF.